These T cell receptor beta chains were read from a single sample in a study of blood T cell repertoires in COVID-19. Assay used: immunoSEQ multiplex PCR; TCRdb lists only in-frame clones, some missing. The data show 180,000 or so clones, less than 80% seen once. Material: peripheral blood. These receptor sequences come from a man aged 50-60 years who had recovered from COVID-19. CDR3s include the opening cysteine and the closing phenylalanine or tryptophan. The D gene is left open where the match is weak. Clone size, where shown, is once, few, many, or a class for clones that have expanded.

V gene	D gene	CDR3 length	clone size	J gene	CDR3 DNA	CDR3 protein
TRBV10-1	TRBD2	15	once	TRBJ2-1	TGCGCCAGCAGTGACCTAGCGGGGTATTACAATGAGCAGTTCTTC	CASSDLAGYYNEQFF
TRBV6-1	TRBD1	16	-	TRBJ1-2	TGTGCCAGCAGTGAAGCGTGGACAGGGGGCTGGTATGGCTACACCTTC	CASSEAWTGGWYGYTF
TRBV9	-	14	-	TRBJ2-7	TGTGCCAGCAGTCCAGGGGTCGTCTCCTACGAGCAGTACTTC	CASSPGVVSYEQYF
TRBV5-1	-	14	once	TRBJ2-5	TGCGCCAGCAGCTGGGAGACGTTCCAAGAGACCCAGTACTTC	CASSWETFQETQYF
TRBV5-6	-	14	-	TRBJ2-3	TGTGCCAGCAGCCTCGGGACTCCCGGAGGGACGCAGTATTTT	CASSLGTPGGTQYF
TRBV30	TRBD1	15	-	TRBJ1-6	TGTGCCTGGAGTGTCCGGGACAGGAGGAATTCACCCCTCCACTTT	CAWSVRDRRNSPLHF
TRBV7-4	TRBD2	16	-	TRBJ2-3	TGTGCCAGCAGCTTGGGCGGGAGGGCCAAAGGGGATACGCAGTATTTT	CASSLGGRAKGDTQYF
TRBV5-1	TRBD2	15	-	TRBJ2-3	TGCGCCAGCGGAGTACTAGCGGGAGCCACAGATACGCAGTATTTT	CASGVLAGATDTQYF
TRBV7-2	TRBD2	15	-	TRBJ2-1	TGTGCCAGCAGCCCCCCGGGCGGGAGGGCGGCTGAGCAGTTCTTC	CASSPPGGRAAEQFF
TRBV30	TRBD1	15	-	TRBJ2-1	TGTGCCTGGAGTATCCGGGACAGGGGTCATAATGAGCAGTTCTTC	CAWSIRDRGHNEQFF
TRBV6-2/TRBV6-3	TRBD1	17	-	TRBJ1-2	TGTGCCAGCAGTGAGTACGGACAGGGGCTAGCTAACTATGGCTACACCTTC	CASSEYGQGLANYGYTF
TRBV7-2	TRBD1	17	once	TRBJ2-6	TGTGCCAGCAGCCCCGGGACAGGGGTTCCTGGGGCCAACGTCCTGACTTTC	CASSPGTGVPGANVLTF
TRBV5-4	TRBD2	15	-	TRBJ2-5	TGTGCCAGCAGCAGCGGGGAGACTACCCAAGAGACCCAGTACTTC	CASSSGETTQETQYF
TRBV9	-	16	-	TRBJ1-3	TGTGCCAGCAGCGTAGCTAGTCGCCGATCTGGAAACACCATATATTTT	CASSVASRRSGNTIYF
TRBV5-1	TRBD2	14	-	TRBJ2-7	TGCGCCAGCAGCTTGGCTAGCGGGACCTACGAGCAGTACTTC	CASSLASGTYEQYF
TRBV6-5	TRBD2	14	-	TRBJ2-1	TGTGCCAGCACCCGGGGGGACTCCTACAATGAGCAGTTCTTC	CASTRGDSYNEQFF
TRBV4-1	TRBD2	16	-	TRBJ2-3	TGCGCCAGCAGCCAAGGGTCGGGAGGGCCAGGAGATACGCAGTATTTT	CASSQGSGGPGDTQYF
TRBV18	TRBD1	14	-	TRBJ1-2	TGTGCCAGCTCAGAGACAGGGTCCAACTATGGCTACACCTTC	CASSETGSNYGYTF
TRBV5-1	-	15	-	TRBJ1-2	TGCGCCAGCAGCTTGGGTCAGGGAACACCCTATGGCTACACCTTC	CASSLGQGTPYGYTF
TRBV29-1	TRBD1	18	-	TRBJ2-5	TGCAGCGTTGAACACGTATCGACAGGGGGCGGATTGGGTGAGACCCAGTACTTC	CSVEHVSTGGGLGETQYF
TRBV30	TRBD1	16	few	TRBJ1-5	TGTGCCTGGCCACTCGCGGGACAGGGGAAAAGGCAGCCCCAGCATTTT	CAWPLAGQGKRQPQHF
TRBV28	-	14	-	TRBJ2-7	TGTGCCAGCAGTGCCACAGGGGGGGCCTACGAGCAGTACTTC	CASSATGGAYEQYF
TRBV7-9	TRBD2	17	-	TRBJ2-3	TGTGCCAGCAGCCACCTCCCCGCTAGCGGGAGCCTAGATACGCAGTATTTT	CASSHLPASGSLDTQYF
TRBV25-1	TRBD2	16	-	TRBJ2-5	TGTGCCAGCAGTGAATATGTGGCGGGAGGGTTTGAGACCCAGTACTTC	CASSEYVAGGFETQYF
TRBV6-6	-	13	-	TRBJ2-7	TGTGCCAGCTCAGGGGGGCCCAGGTACGAGCAGTACTTC	CASSGGPRYEQYF
TRBV5-1	TRBD1	15	once	TRBJ2-7	TGCGCCAGCAGCTTGTGGCAGGGGGTAGCCTACGAGCAGTACTTC	CASSLWQGVAYEQYF
TRBV30	-	12	-	TRBJ2-7	TGTGCCTGGAGTGTAACAGCTATCCAGCAGTACTTC	CAWSVTAIQQYF